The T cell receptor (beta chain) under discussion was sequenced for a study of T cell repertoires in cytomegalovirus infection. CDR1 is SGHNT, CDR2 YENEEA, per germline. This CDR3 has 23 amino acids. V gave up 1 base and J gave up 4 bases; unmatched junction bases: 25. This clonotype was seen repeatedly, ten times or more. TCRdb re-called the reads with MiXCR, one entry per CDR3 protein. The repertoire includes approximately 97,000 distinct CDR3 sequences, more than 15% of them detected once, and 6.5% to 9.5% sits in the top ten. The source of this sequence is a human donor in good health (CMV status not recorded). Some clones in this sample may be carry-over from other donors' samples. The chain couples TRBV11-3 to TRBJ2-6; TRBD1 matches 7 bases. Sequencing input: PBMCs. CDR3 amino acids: CASSLGRWARGGEVAPGANVLTF. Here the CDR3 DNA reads TGTGCCAGCAGCTTAGGGAGGTGGGCCAGAGGGGGCGAAGTGGCTCCCGGGGCCAACGTCCTGACTTTC.